This TCR beta chain was obtained from a study of shared T cell receptors in the human thymus. Clones were read by immunoSEQ multiplex PCR, and TCRdb kept only the in-frame ones, dropping some. The table lists approximately 730,000 clones, 70% to 90% of them singletons. Germline CDR1 and CDR2: SNHLY and FYNNEI. This CDR3 is 15 amino acids long. V dropped 6 bases and J dropped 2; count of bases not matched to a gene: 8. The data also belong to a second study, concerning human thymus T cells.

The specimen was thymocytes. This receptor was obtained from a girl less than two years old with a congenital heart defect. This sequence joins TRBV2 and TRBJ2-7, with 9 bases identical to TRBD1. The CDR3 bases are TGTGCCAGCAGGGGCCGGGACAGGGCTACCTACGAGCAGTACTTC. Translated, it gives CASRGRDRATYEQYF.